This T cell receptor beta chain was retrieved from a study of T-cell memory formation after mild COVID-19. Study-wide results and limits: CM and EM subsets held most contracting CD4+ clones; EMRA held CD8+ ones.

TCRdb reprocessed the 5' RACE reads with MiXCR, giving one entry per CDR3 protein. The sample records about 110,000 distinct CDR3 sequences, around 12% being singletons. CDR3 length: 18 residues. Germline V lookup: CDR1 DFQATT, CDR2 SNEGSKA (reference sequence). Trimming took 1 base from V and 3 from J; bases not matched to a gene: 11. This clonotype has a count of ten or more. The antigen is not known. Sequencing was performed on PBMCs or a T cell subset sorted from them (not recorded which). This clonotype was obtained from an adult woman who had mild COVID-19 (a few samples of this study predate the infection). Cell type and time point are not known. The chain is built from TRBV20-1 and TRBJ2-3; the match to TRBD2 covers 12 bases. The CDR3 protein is CSARVRSRLAGVTDTQYF. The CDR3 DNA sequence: TGCAGTGCTAGAGTCCGCTCGCGACTAGCGGGAGTAACAGATACGCAGTATTTT.